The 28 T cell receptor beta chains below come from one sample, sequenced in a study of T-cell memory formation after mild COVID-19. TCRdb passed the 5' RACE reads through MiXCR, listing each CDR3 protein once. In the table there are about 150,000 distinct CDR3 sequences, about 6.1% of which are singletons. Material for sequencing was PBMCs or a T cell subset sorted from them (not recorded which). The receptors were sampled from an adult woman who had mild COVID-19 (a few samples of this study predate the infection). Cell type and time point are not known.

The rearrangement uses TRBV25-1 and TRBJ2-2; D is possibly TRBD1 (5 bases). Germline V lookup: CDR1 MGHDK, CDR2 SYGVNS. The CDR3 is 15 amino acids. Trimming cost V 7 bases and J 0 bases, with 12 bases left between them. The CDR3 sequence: CASTAQGSNTGELFF. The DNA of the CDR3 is TGTGCCAGCACCGCCCAGGGATCGAACACCGGGGAGCTGTTTTTT.

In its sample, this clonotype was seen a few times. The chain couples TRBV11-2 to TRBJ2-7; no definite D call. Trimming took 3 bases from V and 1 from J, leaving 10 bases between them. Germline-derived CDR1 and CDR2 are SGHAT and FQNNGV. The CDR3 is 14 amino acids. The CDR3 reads CASSFGRSSYEQYF. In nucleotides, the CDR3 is TGTGCCAGCAGCTTCGGTAGGTCTTCCTACGAGCAGTACTTC.

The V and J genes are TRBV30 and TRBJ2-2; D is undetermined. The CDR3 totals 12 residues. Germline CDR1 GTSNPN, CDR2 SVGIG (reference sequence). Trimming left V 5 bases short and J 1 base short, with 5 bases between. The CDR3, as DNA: TGTGCCTGGGGGCGGAACACCGGGGAGCTGTTTTTT. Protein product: CAWGRNTGELFF.

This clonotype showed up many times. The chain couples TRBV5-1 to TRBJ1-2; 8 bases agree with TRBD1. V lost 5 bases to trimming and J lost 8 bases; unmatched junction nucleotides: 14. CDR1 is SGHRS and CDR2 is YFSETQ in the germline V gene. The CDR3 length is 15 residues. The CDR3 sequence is CASRRTGRPPFGYTF. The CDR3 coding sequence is TGCGCCAGCAGACGGACAGGGCGTCCCCCTTTCGGCTACACCTTC. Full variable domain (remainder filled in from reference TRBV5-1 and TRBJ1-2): KAGVTQTPRYLIKTRGQQVTLSCSPISGHRSVSWYQQTPGQGLQFLFEYFSETQRNKGNFPGRFSGRQFSNSRSEMNVSTLELGDSALYLCASRRTGRPPFGYTFGSGTRLTVV.

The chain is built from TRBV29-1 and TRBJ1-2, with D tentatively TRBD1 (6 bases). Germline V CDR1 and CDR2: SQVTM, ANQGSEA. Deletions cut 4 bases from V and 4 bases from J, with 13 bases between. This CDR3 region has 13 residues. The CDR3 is CSVVSDRPYGYTF. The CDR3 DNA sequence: TGCAGCGTTGTGAGTGACAGGCCCTATGGCTACACCTTC.

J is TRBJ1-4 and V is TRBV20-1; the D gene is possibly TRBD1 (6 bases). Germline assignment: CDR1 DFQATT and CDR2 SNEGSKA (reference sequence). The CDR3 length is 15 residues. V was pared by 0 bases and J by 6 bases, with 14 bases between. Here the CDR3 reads CSARDPLRQDEKLFF. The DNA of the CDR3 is TGCAGTGCTAGAGACCCCCTTCGACAGGATGAAAAACTGTTTTTT.

As DNA, the CDR3 is TGCAGTGCTAGAGGCGCAGGGCTCTATAATTCACCCCTCCACTTT. This encodes CSARGAGLYNSPLHF. This chain uses TRBV20-1 with TRBJ1-6, with D tentatively TRBD1 (5 bases). The CDR3 totals 15 residues. CDR1 DFQATT and CDR2 SNEGSKA come from the germline V gene (reference sequence). Trimming took 1 base from V and 3 from J, leaving 10 bases between them.

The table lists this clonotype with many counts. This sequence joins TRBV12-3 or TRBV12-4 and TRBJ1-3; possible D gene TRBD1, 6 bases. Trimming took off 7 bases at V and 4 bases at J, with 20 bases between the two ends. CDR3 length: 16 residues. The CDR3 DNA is TGTGCCAGCACTCCCAACGGGGGGCGTTTGGGAAACACCATATATTTT. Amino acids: CASTPNGGRLGNTIYF.

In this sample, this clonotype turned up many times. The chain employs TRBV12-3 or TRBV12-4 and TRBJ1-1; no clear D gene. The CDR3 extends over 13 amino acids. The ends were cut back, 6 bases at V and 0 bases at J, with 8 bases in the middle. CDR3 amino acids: CASRLTLNTEAFF. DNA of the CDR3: TGTGCCAGCAGACTCACACTGAACACTGAAGCTTTCTTT.

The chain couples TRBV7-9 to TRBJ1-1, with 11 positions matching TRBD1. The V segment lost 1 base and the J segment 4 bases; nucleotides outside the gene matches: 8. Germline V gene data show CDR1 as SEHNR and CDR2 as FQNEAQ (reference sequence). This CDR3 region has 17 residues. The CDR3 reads CASSLVRMGQGGTEAFF. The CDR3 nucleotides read TGTGCCAGCAGCTTAGTGCGGATGGGACAGGGGGGCACTGAAGCTTTCTTT.

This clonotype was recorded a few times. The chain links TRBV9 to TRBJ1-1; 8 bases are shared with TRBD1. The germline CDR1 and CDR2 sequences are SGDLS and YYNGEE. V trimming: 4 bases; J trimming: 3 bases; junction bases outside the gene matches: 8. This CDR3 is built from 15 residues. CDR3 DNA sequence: TGTGCCAGCAGCCCACGGACAGGGTGGGACACTGAAGCTTTCTTT. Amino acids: CASSPRTGWDTEAFF.

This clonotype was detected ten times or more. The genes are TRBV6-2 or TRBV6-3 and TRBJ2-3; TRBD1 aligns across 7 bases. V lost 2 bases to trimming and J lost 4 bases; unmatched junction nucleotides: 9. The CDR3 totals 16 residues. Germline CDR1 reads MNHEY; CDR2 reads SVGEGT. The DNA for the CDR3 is TGTGCCAGCAGTTACGTGACAGGGTCCCGACCAGATACGCAGTATTTT. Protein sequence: CASSYVTGSRPDTQYF.

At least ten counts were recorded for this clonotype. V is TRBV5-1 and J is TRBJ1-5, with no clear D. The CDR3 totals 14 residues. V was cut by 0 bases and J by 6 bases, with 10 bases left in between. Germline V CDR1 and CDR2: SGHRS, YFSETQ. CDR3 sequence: CASSLVGEGQPQHF. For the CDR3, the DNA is TGCGCCAGCAGCTTGGTCGGGGAGGGTCAGCCCCAGCATTTT.

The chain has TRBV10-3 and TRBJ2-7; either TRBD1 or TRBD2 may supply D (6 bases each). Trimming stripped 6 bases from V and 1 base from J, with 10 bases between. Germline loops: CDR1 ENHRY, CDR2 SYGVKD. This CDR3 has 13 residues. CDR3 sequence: CAIREGTSYEQYF. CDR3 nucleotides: TGTGCCATCAGGGAGGGGACATCCTACGAGCAGTACTTC.

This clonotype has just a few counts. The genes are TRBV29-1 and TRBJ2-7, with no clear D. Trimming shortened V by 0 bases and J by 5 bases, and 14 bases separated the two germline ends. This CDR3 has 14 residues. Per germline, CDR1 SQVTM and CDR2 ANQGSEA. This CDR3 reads CSVEDLPPSDEQYF. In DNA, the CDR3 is TGCAGCGTTGAAGACCTCCCCCCATCGGACGAGCAGTACTTC.

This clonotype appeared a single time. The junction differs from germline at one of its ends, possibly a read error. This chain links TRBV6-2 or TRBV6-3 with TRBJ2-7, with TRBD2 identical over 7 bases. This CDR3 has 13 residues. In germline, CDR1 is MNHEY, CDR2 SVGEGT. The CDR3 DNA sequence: TGTGCCAGCAAGCGCGGGAGTGGCAACGAGAAGTACTTC. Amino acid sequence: CASKRGSGNEKYF.

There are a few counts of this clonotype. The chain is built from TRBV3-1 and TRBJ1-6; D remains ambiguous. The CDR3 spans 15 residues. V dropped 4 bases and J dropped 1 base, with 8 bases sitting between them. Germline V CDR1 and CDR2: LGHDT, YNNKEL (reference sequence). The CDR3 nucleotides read TGTGCCAGCAGCCGGGATGGGTCCTATAATTCACCCCTCCACTTT. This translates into CASSRDGSYNSPLHF.

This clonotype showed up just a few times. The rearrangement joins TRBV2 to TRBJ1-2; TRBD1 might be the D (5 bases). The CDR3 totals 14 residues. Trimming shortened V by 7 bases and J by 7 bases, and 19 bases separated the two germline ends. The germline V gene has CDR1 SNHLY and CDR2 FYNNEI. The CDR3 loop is CASNRQAYESGYTF. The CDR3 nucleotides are TGTGCCAGCAACAGGCAGGCTTATGAGAGTGGCTACACCTTC.

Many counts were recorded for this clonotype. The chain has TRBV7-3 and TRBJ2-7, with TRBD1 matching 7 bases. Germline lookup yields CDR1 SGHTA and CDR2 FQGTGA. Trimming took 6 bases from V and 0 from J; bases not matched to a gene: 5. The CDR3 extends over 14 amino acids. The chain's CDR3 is CASSSDRSSYEQYF. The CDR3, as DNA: TGTGCCAGCAGTTCGGACAGGAGCTCCTACGAGCAGTACTTC.

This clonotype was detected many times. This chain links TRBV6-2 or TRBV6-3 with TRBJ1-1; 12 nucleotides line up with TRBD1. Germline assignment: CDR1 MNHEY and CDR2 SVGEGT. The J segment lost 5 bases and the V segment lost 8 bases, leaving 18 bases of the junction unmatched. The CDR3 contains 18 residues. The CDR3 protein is CASRLSPGTGGGRTEAFF. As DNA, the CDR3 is TGTGCCAGCCGCCTAAGCCCCGGGACAGGGGGCGGGCGGACTGAAGCTTTCTTT.

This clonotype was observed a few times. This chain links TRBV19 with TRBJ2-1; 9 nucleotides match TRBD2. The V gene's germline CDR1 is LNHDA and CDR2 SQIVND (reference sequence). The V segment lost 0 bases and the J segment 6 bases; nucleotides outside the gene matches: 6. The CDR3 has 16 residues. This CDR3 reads CASSIDALAGTNEQFF. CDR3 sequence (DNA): TGTGCCAGTAGTATAGATGCCCTAGCGGGGACCAATGAGCAGTTCTTC.

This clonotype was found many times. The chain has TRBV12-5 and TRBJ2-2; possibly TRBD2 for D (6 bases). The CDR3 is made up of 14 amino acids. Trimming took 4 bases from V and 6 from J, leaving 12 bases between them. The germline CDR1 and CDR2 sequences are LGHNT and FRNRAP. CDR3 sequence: CASGSPGEAGELFF. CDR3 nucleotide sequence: TGTGCTAGTGGTTCCCCGGGAGAGGCCGGGGAGCTGTTTTTT.

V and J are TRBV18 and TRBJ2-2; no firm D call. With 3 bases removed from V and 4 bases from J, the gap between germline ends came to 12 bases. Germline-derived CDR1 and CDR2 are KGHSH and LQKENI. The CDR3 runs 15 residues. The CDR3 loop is CASSPANTRTGELFF. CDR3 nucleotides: TGTGCCAGCTCACCCGCCAACACCCGCACCGGGGAGCTGTTTTTT.

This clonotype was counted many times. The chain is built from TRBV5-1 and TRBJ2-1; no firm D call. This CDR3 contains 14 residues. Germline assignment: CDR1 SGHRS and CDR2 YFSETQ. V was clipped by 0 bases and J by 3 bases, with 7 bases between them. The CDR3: CASSLVVSYNEQFF. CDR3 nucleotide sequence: TGCGCCAGCAGCTTGGTCGTCAGCTACAATGAGCAGTTCTTC. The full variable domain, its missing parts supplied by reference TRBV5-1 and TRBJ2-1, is KAGVTQTPRYLIKTRGQQVTLSCSPISGHRSVSWYQQTPGQGLQFLFEYFSETQRNKGNFPGRFSGRQFSNSRSEMNVSTLELGDSALYLCASSLVVSYNEQFFGPGTRLTVL.

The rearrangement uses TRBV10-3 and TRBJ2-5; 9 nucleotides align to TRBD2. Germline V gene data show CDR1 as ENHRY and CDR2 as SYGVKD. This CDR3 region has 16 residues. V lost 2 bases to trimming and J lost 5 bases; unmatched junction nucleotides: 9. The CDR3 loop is CAISEGWGTSRETQYF. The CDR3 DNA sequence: TGTGCCATCAGTGAGGGCTGGGGGACTAGCCGGGAGACCCAGTACTTC.

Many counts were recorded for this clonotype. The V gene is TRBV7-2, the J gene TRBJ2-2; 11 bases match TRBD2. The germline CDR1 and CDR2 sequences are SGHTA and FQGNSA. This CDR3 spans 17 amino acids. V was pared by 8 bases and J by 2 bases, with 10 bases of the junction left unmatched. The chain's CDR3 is CASAIPGLADNTGELFF. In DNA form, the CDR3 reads TGTGCCAGCGCCATACCGGGACTAGCGGATAACACCGGGGAGCTGTTTTTT. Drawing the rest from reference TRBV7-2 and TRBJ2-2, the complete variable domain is GAGVSQSPSNKVTEKGKDVELRCDPISGHTALYWYRQSLGQGLEFLIYFQGNSAPDKSGLPSDRFSAERTGGSVSTLTIQRTQQEDSAVYLCASAIPGLADNTGELFFGEGSRLTVL.

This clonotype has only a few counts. CDR3 protein: CASSDGPRDEQFF. The CDR3 DNA sequence: TGTGCCAGTAGTGACGGGCCTCGGGATGAGCAGTTCTTC. The rearrangement uses TRBV19 and TRBJ2-1; D gene unclear. Germline V gene data show CDR1 as LNHDA and CDR2 as SQIVND (reference sequence). The CDR3 has 13 residues. Trimming removed 5 bases at V and 8 bases at J, with 13 bases between.

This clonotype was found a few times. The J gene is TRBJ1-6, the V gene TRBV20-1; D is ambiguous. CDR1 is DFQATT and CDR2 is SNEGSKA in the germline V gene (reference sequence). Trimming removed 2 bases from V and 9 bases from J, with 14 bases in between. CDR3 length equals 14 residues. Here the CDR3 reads CSARRRYEGSPLHF. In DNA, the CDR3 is TGCAGTGCTAGACGCCGCTACGAGGGTTCACCCCTCCACTTT.